This T cell receptor beta chain was recovered during a study of blood T cells in healthy people across ages. Study results and limitations: Nothing was known about donor CMV status, and this possibly confounded expanded clonotype changes. Percentage of naive T cells showed a strong correlation with TCR beta diversity. Diversity was higher, and naive CD4+ cells more numerous, in long-lived donors than in aged donors.

A second PCR, run for roughly 7 to 12 cycles, used a sample-barcoded 5' primer plus a J-beta primer mix. From the 5' RACE reads, TCRdb called clonotypes with MiXCR, one entry per CDR3 protein. Counted here are fewer than 2,000,000 distinct CDR3 sequences, roughly two fifths occurring once; the ten biggest clones make up roughly 23%. The CDR3 sequence is 13 residues long. Germline CDR1 PRHDT, CDR2 FYEKMQ (reference sequence). Per sample, extraction of total RNA gave at least 5 micrograms in every case. This clonotype was seen only a few times. Its antigen is not identified. The junction departs from germline at one end; a sequencing error may be responsible.

The chain joins TRBV13 to TRBJ1-2; weak D call: TRBD1 (5 bases). The source is a human donor in good health. Sequencing was performed on blood. This CDR3 reads CASSTPQGSGYTF. The DNA for the CDR3 is TGTGCTAGCAGCACCCCTCAGGGATCTGGCTACACCTTC.